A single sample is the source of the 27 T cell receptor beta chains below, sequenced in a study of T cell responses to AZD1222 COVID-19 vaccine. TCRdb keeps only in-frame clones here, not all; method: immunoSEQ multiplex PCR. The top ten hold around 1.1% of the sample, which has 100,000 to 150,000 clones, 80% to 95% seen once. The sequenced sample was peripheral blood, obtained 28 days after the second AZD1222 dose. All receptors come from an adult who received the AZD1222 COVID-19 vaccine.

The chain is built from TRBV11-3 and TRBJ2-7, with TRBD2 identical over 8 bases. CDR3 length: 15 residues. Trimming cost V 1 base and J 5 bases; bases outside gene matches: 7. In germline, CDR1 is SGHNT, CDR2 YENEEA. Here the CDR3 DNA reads TGTGCCAGCAGCTTAGGGGGACTAGTCGGCCACGAGCAGTACTTC. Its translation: CASSLGGLVGHEQYF.

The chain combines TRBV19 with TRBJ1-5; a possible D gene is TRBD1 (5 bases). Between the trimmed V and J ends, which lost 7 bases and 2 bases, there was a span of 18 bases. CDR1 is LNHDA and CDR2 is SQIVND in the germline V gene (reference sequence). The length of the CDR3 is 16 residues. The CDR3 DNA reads TGTGCCAGTAAGCAGGGTATGGATTTAGGCAATCAGCCCCAGCATTTT. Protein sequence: CASKQGMDLGNQPQHF.

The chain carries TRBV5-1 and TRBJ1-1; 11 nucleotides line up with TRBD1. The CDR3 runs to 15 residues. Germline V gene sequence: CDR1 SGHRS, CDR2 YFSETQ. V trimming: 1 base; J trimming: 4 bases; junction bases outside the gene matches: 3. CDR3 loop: CASSLSGTGGTEAFF. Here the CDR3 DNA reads TGCGCCAGCAGCTTGTCCGGGACAGGGGGCACTGAAGCTTTCTTT.

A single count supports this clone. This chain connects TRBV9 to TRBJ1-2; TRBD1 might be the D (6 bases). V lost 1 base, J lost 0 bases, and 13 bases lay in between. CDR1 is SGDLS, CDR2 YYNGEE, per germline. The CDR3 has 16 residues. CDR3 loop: CASSVPDRRSNYGYTF. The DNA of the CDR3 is TGTGCCAGCAGCGTACCTGACAGGAGATCTAACTATGGCTACACCTTC.

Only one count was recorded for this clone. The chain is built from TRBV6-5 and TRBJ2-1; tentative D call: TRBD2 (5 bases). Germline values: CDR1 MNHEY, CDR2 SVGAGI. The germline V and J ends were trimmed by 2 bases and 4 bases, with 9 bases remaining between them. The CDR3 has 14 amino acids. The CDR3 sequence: CASSYRRGYNEQFF. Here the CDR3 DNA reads TGTGCCAGCAGTTACCGCCGGGGTTACAATGAGCAGTTCTTC.

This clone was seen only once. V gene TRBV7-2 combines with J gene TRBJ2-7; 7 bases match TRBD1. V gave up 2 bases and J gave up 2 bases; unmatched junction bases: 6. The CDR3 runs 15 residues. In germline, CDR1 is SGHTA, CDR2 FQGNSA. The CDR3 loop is CASSLQTGNTYEQYF. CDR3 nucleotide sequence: TGTGCCAGCAGCTTACAGACAGGGAATACCTACGAGCAGTACTTC.

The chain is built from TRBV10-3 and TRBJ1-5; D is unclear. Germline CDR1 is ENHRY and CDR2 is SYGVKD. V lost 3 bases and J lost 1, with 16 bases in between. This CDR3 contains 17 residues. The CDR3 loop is CAISETSHPGSNQPQHF. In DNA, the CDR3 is TGTGCCATCAGTGAAACAAGCCACCCTGGGAGCAATCAGCCCCAGCATTTT.

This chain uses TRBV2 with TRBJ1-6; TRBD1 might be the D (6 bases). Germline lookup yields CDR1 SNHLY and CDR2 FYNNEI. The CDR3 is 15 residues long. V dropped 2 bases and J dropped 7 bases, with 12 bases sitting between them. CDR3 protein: CASSESGGANSPLHF. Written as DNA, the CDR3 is TGTGCCAGCAGTGAATCGGGGGGCGCGAATTCACCCCTCCACTTT.

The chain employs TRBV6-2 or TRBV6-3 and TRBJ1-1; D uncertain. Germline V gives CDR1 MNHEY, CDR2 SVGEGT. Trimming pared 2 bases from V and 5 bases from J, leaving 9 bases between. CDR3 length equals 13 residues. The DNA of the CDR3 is TGTGCCAGCAGTTACGGAGGAGGGACTGAAGCTTTCTTT. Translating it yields CASSYGGGTEAFF.

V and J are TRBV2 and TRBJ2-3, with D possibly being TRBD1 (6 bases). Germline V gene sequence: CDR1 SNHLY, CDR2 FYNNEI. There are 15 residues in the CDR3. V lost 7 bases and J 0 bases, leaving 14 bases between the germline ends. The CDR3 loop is CASKRSTGSTDTQYF. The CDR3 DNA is TGTGCCAGCAAAAGGTCTACAGGGAGCACAGATACGCAGTATTTT.

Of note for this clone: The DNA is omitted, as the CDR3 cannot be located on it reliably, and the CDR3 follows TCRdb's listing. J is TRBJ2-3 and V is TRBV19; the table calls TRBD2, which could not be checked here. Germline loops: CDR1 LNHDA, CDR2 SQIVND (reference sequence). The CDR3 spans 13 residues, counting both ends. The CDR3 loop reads CASSIVGSGALSF.

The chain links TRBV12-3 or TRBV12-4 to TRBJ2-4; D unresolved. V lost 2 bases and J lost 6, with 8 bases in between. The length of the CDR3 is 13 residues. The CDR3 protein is CASSLRATNIQYF. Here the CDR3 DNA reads TGTGCCAGCAGTTTAAGAGCGACAAACATTCAGTACTTC.

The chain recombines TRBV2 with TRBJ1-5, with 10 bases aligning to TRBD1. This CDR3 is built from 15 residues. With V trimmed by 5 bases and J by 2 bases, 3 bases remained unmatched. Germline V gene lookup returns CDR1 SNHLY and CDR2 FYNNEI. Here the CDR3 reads CASSRDRGGNQPQHF. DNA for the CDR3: TGTGCCAGCAGTCGGGACAGGGGAGGCAATCAGCCCCAGCATTTT.

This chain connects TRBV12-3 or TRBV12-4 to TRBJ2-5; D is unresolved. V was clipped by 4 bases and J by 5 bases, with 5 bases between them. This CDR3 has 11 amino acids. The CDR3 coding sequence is TGTGCCAGCAGTTCGTTCGAGACCCAGTACTTC. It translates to CASSSFETQYF.

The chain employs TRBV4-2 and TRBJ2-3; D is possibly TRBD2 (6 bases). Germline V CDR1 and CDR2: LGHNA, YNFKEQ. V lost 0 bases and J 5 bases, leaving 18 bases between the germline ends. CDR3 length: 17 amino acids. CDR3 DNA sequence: TGTGCCAGCAGCCAAGATCCACAGGCCGGAGGGATAGATACGCAGTATTTT. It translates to CASSQDPQAGGIDTQYF.

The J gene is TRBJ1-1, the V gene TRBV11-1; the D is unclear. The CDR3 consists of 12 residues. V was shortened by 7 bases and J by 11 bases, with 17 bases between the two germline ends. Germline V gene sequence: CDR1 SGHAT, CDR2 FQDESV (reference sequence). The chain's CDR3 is CASTFGPGSAFF. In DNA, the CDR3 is TGTGCCAGCACCTTTGGGCCCGGGAGCGCTTTCTTT.

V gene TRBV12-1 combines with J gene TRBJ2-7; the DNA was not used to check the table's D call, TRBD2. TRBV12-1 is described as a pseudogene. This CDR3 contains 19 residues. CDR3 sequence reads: CASSTSPPSGVLNVYEQYF. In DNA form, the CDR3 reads TGTGCCAGCAGCACCTCCCCCCCTAGCGGGGTCCTCAACGTCTACGAGCAGTACTTC.

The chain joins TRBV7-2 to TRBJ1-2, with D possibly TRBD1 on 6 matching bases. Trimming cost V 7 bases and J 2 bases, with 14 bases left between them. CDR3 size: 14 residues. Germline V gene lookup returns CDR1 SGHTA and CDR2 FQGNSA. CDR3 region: CASTRQDGNYGYTF. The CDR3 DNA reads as TGTGCCAGCACCCGACAGGACGGGAACTATGGCTACACCTTC.

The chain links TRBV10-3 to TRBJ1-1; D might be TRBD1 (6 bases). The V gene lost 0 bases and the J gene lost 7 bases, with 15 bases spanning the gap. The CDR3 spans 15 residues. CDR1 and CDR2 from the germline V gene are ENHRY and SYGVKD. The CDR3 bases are TGTGCCATCAGTGAGTCGGCAGGGGCCGGTGTTGAAGCTTTCTTT. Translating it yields CAISESAGAGVEAFF.

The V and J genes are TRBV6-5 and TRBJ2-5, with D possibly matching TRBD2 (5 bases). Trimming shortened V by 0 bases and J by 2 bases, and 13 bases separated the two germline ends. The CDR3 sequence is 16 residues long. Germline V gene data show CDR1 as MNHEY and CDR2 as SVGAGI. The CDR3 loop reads CASSYSPGSAQETQYF. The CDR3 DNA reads TGTGCCAGCAGTTACTCTCCGGGTAGCGCTCAAGAGACCCAGTACTTC.

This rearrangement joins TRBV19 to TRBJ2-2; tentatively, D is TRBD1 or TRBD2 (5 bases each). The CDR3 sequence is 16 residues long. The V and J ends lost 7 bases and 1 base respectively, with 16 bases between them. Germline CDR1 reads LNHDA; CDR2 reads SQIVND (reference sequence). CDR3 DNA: TGTGCCAGTATACCCGGGGCCCTTTGGAACACCGGGGAGCTGTTTTTT. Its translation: CASIPGALWNTGELFF.

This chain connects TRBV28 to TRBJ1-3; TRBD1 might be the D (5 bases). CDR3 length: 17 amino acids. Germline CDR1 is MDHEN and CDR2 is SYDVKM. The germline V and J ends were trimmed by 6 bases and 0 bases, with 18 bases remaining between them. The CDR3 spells CASSRRGGTLSGNTIYF. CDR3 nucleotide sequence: TGTGCCAGCAGCCGCCGGGGGGGGACCCTCTCTGGAAACACCATATATTTT. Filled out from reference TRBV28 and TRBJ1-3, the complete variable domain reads DVKVTQSSRYLVKRTGEKVFLECVQDMDHENMFWYRQDPGLGLRLIYFSYDVKMKEKGDIPEGYSVSREKKERFSLILESASTNQTSMYLCASSRRGGTLSGNTIYFGEGSWLTVV.

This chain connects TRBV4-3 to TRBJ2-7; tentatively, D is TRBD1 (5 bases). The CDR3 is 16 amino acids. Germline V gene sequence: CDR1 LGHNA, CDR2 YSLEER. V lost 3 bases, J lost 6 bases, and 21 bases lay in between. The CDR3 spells CASSQHQGKGPGEQYF. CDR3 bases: TGCGCCAGCAGCCAGCATCAGGGAAAGGGCCCCGGCGAGCAGTACTTC.

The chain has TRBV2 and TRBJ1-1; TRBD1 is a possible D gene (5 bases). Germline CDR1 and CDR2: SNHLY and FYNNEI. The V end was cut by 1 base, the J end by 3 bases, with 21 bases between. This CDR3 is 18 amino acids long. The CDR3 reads CASSEEFWGRGSYTEAFF. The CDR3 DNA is TGTGCCAGCAGTGAAGAGTTTTGGGGGAGGGGATCGTACACTGAAGCTTTCTTT.

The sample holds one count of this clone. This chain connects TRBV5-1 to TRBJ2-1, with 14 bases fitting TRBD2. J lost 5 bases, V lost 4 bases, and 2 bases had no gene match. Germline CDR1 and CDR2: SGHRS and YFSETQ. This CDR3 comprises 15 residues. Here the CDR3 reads CASSQGLAGDNEQFF. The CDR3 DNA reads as TGCGCCAGCAGCCAGGGACTAGCGGGAGACAATGAGCAGTTCTTC.

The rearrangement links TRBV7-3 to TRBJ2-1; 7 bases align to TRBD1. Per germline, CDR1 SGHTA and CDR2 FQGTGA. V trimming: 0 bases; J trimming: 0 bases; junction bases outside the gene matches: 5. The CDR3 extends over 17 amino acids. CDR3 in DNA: TGTGCCAGCAGCTTAACGGGACAGAGCTTCTCCTACAATGAGCAGTTCTTC. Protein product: CASSLTGQSFSYNEQFF. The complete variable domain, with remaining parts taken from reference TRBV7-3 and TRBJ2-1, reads GAGVSQTPSNKVTEKGKYVELRCDPISGHTALYWYRQSLGQGPEFLIYFQGTGAADDSGLPNDRFFAVRPEGSVSTLKIQRTERGDSAVYLCASSLTGQSFSYNEQFFGPGTRLTVL.

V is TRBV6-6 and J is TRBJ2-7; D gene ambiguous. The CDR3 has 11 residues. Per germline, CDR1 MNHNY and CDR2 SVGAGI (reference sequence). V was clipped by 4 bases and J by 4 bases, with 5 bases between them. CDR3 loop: CASSSVYEQYF. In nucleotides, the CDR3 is TGTGCCAGCAGTTCCGTGTACGAGCAGTACTTC.